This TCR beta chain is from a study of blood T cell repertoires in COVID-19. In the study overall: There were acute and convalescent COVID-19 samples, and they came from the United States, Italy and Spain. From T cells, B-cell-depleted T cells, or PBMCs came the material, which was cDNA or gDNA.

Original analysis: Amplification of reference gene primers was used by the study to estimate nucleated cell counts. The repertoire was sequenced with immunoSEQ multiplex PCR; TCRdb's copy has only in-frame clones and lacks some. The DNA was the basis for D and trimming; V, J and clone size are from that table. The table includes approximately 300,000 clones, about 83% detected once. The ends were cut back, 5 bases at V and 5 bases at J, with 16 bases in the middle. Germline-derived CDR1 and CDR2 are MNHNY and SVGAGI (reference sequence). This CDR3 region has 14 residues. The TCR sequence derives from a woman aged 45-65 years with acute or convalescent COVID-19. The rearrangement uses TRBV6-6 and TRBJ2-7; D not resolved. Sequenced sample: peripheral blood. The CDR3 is CASSPPEGANEQYF. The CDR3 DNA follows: TGTGCCAGCAGTCCACCTGAAGGAGCGAACGAGCAGTACTTC.